Listed below are T cell receptor beta chains from one sample, sequenced in a study of blood T cell repertoires in COVID-19. The data were produced by immunoSEQ multiplex PCR, yet TCRdb's version contains in-frame clones alone and is incomplete. The data hold around 290,000 clones, with roughly 90% observed a single time. Sequencing was carried out using PBMCs or T cells enriched from blood (not recorded which). The receptors shown here come from a woman under 40 who had recovered from COVID-19. The CDR3 runs from the conserved cysteine through the conserved F or W. Fields, in order: clone size, D gene, V gene, J gene, CDR3 DNA, CDR3 protein. A D gene is named only where the DNA matches it firmly. The size entry is marked missing in some rows and otherwise reads once, few, many or a size class.

>-|-|TRBV6-5|TRBJ1-2
TGTGCCAGCAGTTACCGCCAGGCGACCTATGGCTACACCTTC
CASSYRQATYGYTF
>-|-|TRBV18|TRBJ1-5
TGTGCCAGCTCACCACCAAACAGGATGAATCAGCCCCAGCATTTT
CASSPPNRMNQPQHF
>-|-|TRBV5-1|TRBJ1-1
TGCGCCAGCAGCTTGTCCAGGGGCGGGACTGAAGCTTTCTTT
CASSLSRGGTEAFF
>-|-|TRBV11-2|TRBJ1-1
TGTGCCAGCAGCTTACAGTCGGCGGGGAACACTGAAGCTTTCTTT
CASSLQSAGNTEAFF
>once|-|TRBV7-2|TRBJ1-1
TGTGCCAGCAGCTTAGGGGCGGGGAACACTGAAGCTTTCTTT
CASSLGAGNTEAFF
>-|TRBD1|TRBV7-2|TRBJ2-3
TGTGCCAGCCTACTTAGACGGCAGGGGGTCTGGAAACTAACAGATACGCAGTATTTT
CASLLRRQGVWKLTDTQYF
>-|TRBD2|TRBV7-6|TRBJ2-7
TGTGCCAGCAGCCCCCTAGCGGGTGCCTACGAGCAGTACTTC
CASSPLAGAYEQYF
>-|TRBD2|TRBV7-3|TRBJ2-1
TGTGCCAGCAGCTTGACTAGCGGGAGGGGGAATGAGCAGTTCTTC
CASSLTSGRGNEQFF
>-|-|TRBV10-3|TRBJ2-2
TGTGCCATCAGCCCGAGCGGCCAGGCTAGCACCGGGGAGCTGTTTTTT
CAISPSGQASTGELFF
>-|-|TRBV7-9|TRBJ1-3
TGTGCCAGCAGCCCACTGGACAGACCCTCTGGAAACACCATATATTTT
CASSPLDRPSGNTIYF
>-|TRBD2|TRBV7-3|TRBJ2-1
TGTGCCAGCAGCCGGGGCCCAGCGGGATCCCACAATGAGCAGTTCTTC
CASSRGPAGSHNEQFF
>once|-|TRBV7-9|TRBJ2-1
TGTGCCAGCAGCCACTGGGGCTACGCGGACGACTTATACAATGAGCAGTTCTTC
CASSHWGYADDLYNEQFF
>-|TRBD1|TRBV7-9|TRBJ2-5
TGTGCCAGCAGCTCGGTCCCGGGACAGCAGGAGACCCAGTACTTC
CASSSVPGQQETQYF
>few|TRBD1|TRBV14|TRBJ2-2
TGTGCCAGCAGTCGTAAACAGGGGTACACCGGGGAGCTGTTTTTT
CASSRKQGYTGELFF
>-|-|TRBV19|TRBJ2-5
TGTGCCAGTAGTATAGGGGGCTCTGAGACCCAGTACTTC
CASSIGGSETQYF
>-|TRBD2|TRBV7-3|TRBJ2-3
TGTGCCAGCAGCTCAAAGACTAGCGGGAGGGGGGATACGCAGTATTTT
CASSSKTSGRGDTQYF
>-|-|TRBV7-3|TRBJ1-6
TGTGCCAGCAGCTCCCAGGGCTATAATTCACCCCTCCACTTT
CASSSQGYNSPLHF
>-|-|TRBV29-1|TRBJ2-1
TGCAGCGTGGCGGGGGCCGTCCACAATGAGCAGTTCTTC
CSVAGAVHNEQFF
>-|-|TRBV27|TRBJ2-7
TGTGCCAGCAGTTTATCGAGGGGGTCGGCCGGCGGTTACGAGCAGTACTTC
CASSLSRGSAGGYEQYF